The 5 T cell receptor beta chains reported below all come from one sample, sequenced in a study of T cells expressing NK-cell markers. One entry per CDR3 protein, without DNA, is what TCRdb gives after re-calling the 5' RACE reads. This table holds approximately 550,000 distinct CDR3 sequences. The sequencing sample was made of blood T cells: a sorted CD56 or NKG2C T cell subset, CD4+ or CD8+ T cells, or bulk PBMC T cells (not recorded which). These receptor sequences come from a man between 18 and 35 years old in good health.

The rearrangement uses TRBV5-1 and TRBJ2-7; TCRdb's D gene call, TRBD2, goes unchecked for lack of DNA. CDR3 length: 15 residues. Germline V gene sequence: CDR1 SGHRS, CDR2 YFSETQ. CDR3 residues: CASSSGTSSTYEQYF. The full variable domain, in which reference TRBV5-1 and TRBJ2-7 provide the parts outside the CDR3, is KAGVTQTPRYLIKTRGQQVTLSCSPISGHRSVSWYQQTPGQGLQFLFEYFSETQRNKGNFPGRFSGRQFSNSRSEMNVSTLELGDSALYLCASSSGTSSTYEQYFGPGTRLTVT.

The gene calls are TRBV4-3 and TRBJ2-2; TCRdb indicates TRBD2, and absent DNA this call remains unverified. The CDR3 covers 17 residues. The germline CDR1 and CDR2 sequences are LGHNA and YSLEER. This CDR3 reads CASSRSLGPSPAGELFF.

The V call is TRBV6-2 or TRBV6-3, the J call TRBJ2-3; as DNA is missing, the TRBD2 call by TCRdb cannot be tested. CDR3 length: 15 amino acids. Germline-derived CDR1 and CDR2 are MNHEY and SVGEGT. This CDR3 is CASTIAGGSTDTQYF.

This chain connects TRBV20-1 to TRBJ1-4. The CDR3 totals 11 residues. Germline-derived CDR1 and CDR2 are DFQATT and SNEGSKA (reference sequence). This chain's CDR3 is CSAGISEKLFF.

V usage is TRBV5-1 and J usage is TRBJ2-1; with no DNA, the TCRdb D assignment of TRBD1 cannot be verified. The CDR3 has 13 amino acids. In germline, CDR1 is SGHRS, CDR2 YFSETQ. The chain's CDR3 is CASSPGQGREQFF.